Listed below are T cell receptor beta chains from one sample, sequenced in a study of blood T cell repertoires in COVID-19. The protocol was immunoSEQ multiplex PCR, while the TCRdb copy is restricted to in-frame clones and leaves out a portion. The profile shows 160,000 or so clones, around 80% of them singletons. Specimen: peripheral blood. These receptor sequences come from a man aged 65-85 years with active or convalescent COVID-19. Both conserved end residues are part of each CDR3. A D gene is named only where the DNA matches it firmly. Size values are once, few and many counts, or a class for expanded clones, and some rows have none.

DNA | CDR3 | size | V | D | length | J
TGCAGCGCCAGGACAGGGGAGGTCCATCAGCCCCAGCATTTT | CSARTGEVHQPQHF | NA | TRBV29-1 | TRBD1 | 14 | TRBJ1-5
TGTGCCAGCTCACCACGGGACAGTTACTATGGCTACACCTTC | CASSPRDSYYGYTF | NA | TRBV18 | TRBD1 | 14 | TRBJ1-2
TGTGCCAGCAGCAAAGCGTCGGACAGGGGTGACAATGAGCAGTTCTTC | CASSKASDRGDNEQFF | NA | TRBV7-2 | TRBD1 | 16 | TRBJ2-1
TGTGCCAGTAGTACCCAGGACAGGGGAACGTTTTTT | CASSTQDRGTFF | NA | TRBV19 | TRBD1 | 12 | TRBJ1-4
TGTGCCAGCAGCCCCCTTTTGACGGGACAGATTTTTCCCCAGTACTTC | CASSPLLTGQIFPQYF | NA | TRBV3-1/TRBV3-2 | TRBD1 | 16 | TRBJ2-5
TGTGCCATCAGAAAAACAGGGGTTAACGGCTATGAGCAGTTCTTC | CAIRKTGVNGYEQFF | NA | TRBV10-3 | TRBD1 | 15 | TRBJ2-1
TGTGCCAGCAGCCCACGTTCGAGCACTGAAGCTTTCTTT | CASSPRSSTEAFF | NA | TRBV27 | NA | 13 | TRBJ1-1
TGCGCCAGCAGCCAAGTTCTCTCCGCTAACCCTGGAAACACCATATATTTT | CASSQVLSANPGNTIYF | NA | TRBV4-1 | NA | 17 | TRBJ1-3
TGTGCCAGCAGCTTGGATAACGGCCAAGAGACCCAGTACTTC | CASSLDNGQETQYF | NA | TRBV5-8 | NA | 14 | TRBJ2-5
TGCAGCGTCCAGGAAGTGGACACCGGGGAGCTGTTTTTT | CSVQEVDTGELFF | NA | TRBV29-1 | NA | 13 | TRBJ2-2
TGTGCCAGCTCACCACCGAGTAGCGGGGGTCCCTACGAGCAGTACTTC | CASSPPSSGGPYEQYF | NA | TRBV18 | TRBD2 | 16 | TRBJ2-7
TGTGCCAGCAGCCCGAGGGCCAGGGGGTTTTCTGGAAACACCATATATTTT | CASSPRARGFSGNTIYF | NA | TRBV7-9 | TRBD1 | 17 | TRBJ1-3
TGTGCCAGCAGTGAATTTAGCGGGGGGCAAAGCTCCTACAATGAGCAGTTCTTC | CASSEFSGGQSSYNEQFF | NA | TRBV25-1 | TRBD2 | 18 | TRBJ2-1
TGTGCCAGCAGTTACCTGACAGGGCCCAATCAGCCCCAGCATTTT | CASSYLTGPNQPQHF | NA | TRBV6-2/TRBV6-3 | TRBD1 | 15 | TRBJ1-5
TGTGCCAGCTCCCGGTTGGGGGACAGATCCTACGAGCAGTACTTC | CASSRLGDRSYEQYF | few | TRBV7-9 | TRBD1 | 15 | TRBJ2-7
TGCGCCAGCAGCGACCTTGGGACAGGAGAAGCTTTCTTT | CASSDLGTGEAFF | few | TRBV5-1 | TRBD1 | 13 | TRBJ1-1
TGTGCCAGCAAGGGGATTGCAACTAATGAAAAACTGTTTTTT | CASKGIATNEKLFF | NA | TRBV6-5 | NA | 14 | TRBJ1-4
TGTGCCTGGAAACAGGGAACTAATGAAAAACTGTTTTTT | CAWKQGTNEKLFF | NA | TRBV30 | NA | 13 | TRBJ1-4
TGTGCTAGTGGTTCAACTTCAGGCAGGGGTTGGGGGAACACCATATATTTT | CASGSTSGRGWGNTIYF | NA | TRBV12-5 | NA | 17 | TRBJ1-3
TGTGCCAGCAGCTTAGCGGCGAACACCGGGGAGCTGTTTTTT | CASSLAANTGELFF | NA | TRBV7-3 | NA | 14 | TRBJ2-2
TGTGCCAGCAGCGTAGGGGCGATCAATGAGCAGTTCTTC | CASSVGAINEQFF | NA | TRBV7-9 | NA | 13 | TRBJ2-1
TGTGCCAGCAGCCCCCCCGGGGTGAGGGGGCGTCAGCCCCAGCATTTT | CASSPPGVRGRQPQHF | few | TRBV4-2 | TRBD1 | 16 | TRBJ1-5
TGCGCCAGCAGCTCAGGACTAGCGGGAGAAGAGACCCAGTACTTC | CASSSGLAGEETQYF | NA | TRBV5-1 | TRBD2 | 15 | TRBJ2-5
TGTGCCAGCAGTTCTGTAGAGGGCGGCTACACCTTC | CASSSVEGGYTF | NA | TRBV7-9 | NA | 12 | TRBJ1-2
TGTGCCAGCAGCTTAAAACAGACCCCCTACGAGCAGTACTTC | CASSLKQTPYEQYF | NA | TRBV7-2 | NA | 14 | TRBJ2-7
TGTGCCAGCAGTTCTAGGGGGACCTACTACGAGCAGTACTTC | CASSSRGTYYEQYF | few | TRBV6-6 | NA | 14 | TRBJ2-7
TGTGCCAGCTCATCGACCCGGAACACGGGATCTTTCTCAGCTTTCTTT | CASSSTRNTGSFSAFF | NA | TRBV18 | NA | 16 | TRBJ1-1
TGTGCCAGCAGCTTAAAAATATTCGCTGAAGCTTTCTTT | CASSLKIFAEAFF | NA | TRBV7-2 | NA | 13 | TRBJ1-1
TGTGCCTGGAGCGCCACCGGGGACGAGCAGTACTTC | CAWSATGDEQYF | few | TRBV30 | NA | 12 | TRBJ2-7
TGTGCCAGCAGCTTAAGAGAGGGACAGGGGTCGCTCGAGCAGTACTTC | CASSLREGQGSLEQYF | few | TRBV7-9 | TRBD1 | 16 | TRBJ2-7
TGTGCCACCAAGAGTTATGGGCAGGGTACAGATACGCAGTATTTT | CATKSYGQGTDTQYF | NA | TRBV6-5 | NA | 15 | TRBJ2-3
TGTGCCAGCAGTTACTCCCACAGGGGGTCTGGAAACACCATATATTTT | CASSYSHRGSGNTIYF | NA | TRBV6-6 | TRBD1 | 16 | TRBJ1-3
TGTGCCAGCAGTGAATCCAGCGGGAATGGAAACACCATATATTTT | CASSESSGNGNTIYF | NA | TRBV2 | NA | 15 | TRBJ1-3
TGTGCCAGTCGACTAGCGGGAGGGTCTACAGATACGCAGTATTTT | CASRLAGGSTDTQYF | NA | TRBV3-1/TRBV3-2 | TRBD2 | 15 | TRBJ2-3
TGCGCCAGCAGCTTCCCCAGGGAGGGAGTCGAGCAGTACTTC | CASSFPREGVEQYF | NA | TRBV5-1 | TRBD2 | 14 | TRBJ2-7
TGTGCCAGCAGCTCGGGAGTTTATGGCTACACCTTC | CASSSGVYGYTF | NA | TRBV28 | NA | 12 | TRBJ1-2
TGTGCCAGCAGCTTAGTAGGGGGATTAAGCGGGGAGCTGTTTTTT | CASSLVGGLSGELFF | NA | TRBV11-2 | NA | 15 | TRBJ2-2
TGTGCCAGCAGCAGGGACAGGTCCTACGAGCAGTACTTC | CASSRDRSYEQYF | NA | TRBV6-2/TRBV6-3 | TRBD1 | 13 | TRBJ2-7
TGTGCCAGCAGTTACCTGGGGCGAAATCAGCCCCAGCATTTT | CASSYLGRNQPQHF | NA | TRBV6-2/TRBV6-3 | NA | 14 | TRBJ1-5
TGTGCCAGCTCACCGAGTGGACAGGGACCGAACACCGGGGAGCTGTTTTTT | CASSPSGQGPNTGELFF | NA | TRBV18 | TRBD1 | 17 | TRBJ2-2
TGTGCCTGGAACCGACAGGGGGAGGCAACTAATGAAAAACTGTTTTTT | CAWNRQGEATNEKLFF | NA | TRBV30 | TRBD1 | 16 | TRBJ1-4
TGTGCCAGCAGTCAAGGGGCGGAGCGGGGCTACACCTTC | CASSQGAERGYTF | NA | TRBV2 | NA | 13 | TRBJ1-2
TGTGCCAGCAGCCAAGACGGGAGATGGGAGCAGTACTTC | CASSQDGRWEQYF | NA | TRBV4-2 | NA | 13 | TRBJ2-7
TGTGCCACCAACGAAAGGGGGCTGGCTGAAGCTTTCTTT | CATNERGLAEAFF | NA | TRBV24-1 | TRBD1 | 13 | TRBJ1-1
TGTGCCAGCAGCTCCGTGGGCAGGGGCGAGCAGTACTTC | CASSSVGRGEQYF | NA | TRBV7-6 | NA | 13 | TRBJ2-7
TGTGCCACCAGCAGAGATTCGGGGACAGCCTATAGGGACACCATATATTTT | CATSRDSGTAYRDTIYF | NA | TRBV15 | TRBD1 | 17 | TRBJ1-3
TGTGCCAGCAGTTCACCCTCCGAAGCGCAAGAGACCCAGTACTTC | CASSSPSEAQETQYF | once | TRBV27 | NA | 15 | TRBJ2-5
TGTGCCACCTCCCCCGGTCTTGGCTACACCTTC | CATSPGLGYTF | NA | TRBV28 | NA | 11 | TRBJ1-2
TGTGCCAGCAGCGCCCAACAGGGGAGTATGAACACTGAAGCTTTCTTT | CASSAQQGSMNTEAFF | NA | TRBV9 | TRBD1 | 16 | TRBJ1-1
TGTGCCAGCTCCCTCGGTGAAAAACTGTTTTTT | CASSLGEKLFF | NA | TRBV18 | NA | 11 | TRBJ1-4
TGTGCCAGCAGTTACAACCGGGACAATGCCCTCCACTTT | CASSYNRDNALHF | few | TRBV6-5 | NA | 13 | TRBJ1-6
TGTGCCTGGAGCCAAAACACCGGGGAGCTGTTTTTT | CAWSQNTGELFF | NA | TRBV30 | NA | 12 | TRBJ2-2
TGTGCCAGCAGCCCCGCGGGAGCGGGTGGGGCCATCCAAGAGACCCAGTACTTC | CASSPAGAGGAIQETQYF | NA | TRBV9 | TRBD2 | 18 | TRBJ2-5
TGTGCCAGCAGCACGACTCAGTTCAATGAGCAGTTCTTC | CASSTTQFNEQFF | NA | TRBV7-3 | NA | 13 | TRBJ2-1
TGCGCCAGCAGCCAGGACAGGGGGTTAGCTGAAGCTTTCTTT | CASSQDRGLAEAFF | NA | TRBV4-3 | TRBD1 | 14 | TRBJ1-1
TGTGCCAGCAGCGTAGGGGAGGAGCCTACCACCTACGAGCAGTACTTC | CASSVGEEPTTYEQYF | few | TRBV9 | NA | 16 | TRBJ2-7
TGTGCCAGCAGCTTAGCGACGGGACTAGCTAGAAACGAGCAGTACTTC | CASSLATGLARNEQYF | few | TRBV7-9 | TRBD2 | 16 | TRBJ2-7
TGCGCCAGCAGCTTGACGGGGATTACAGATACGCAGTATTTT | CASSLTGITDTQYF | NA | TRBV5-1 | NA | 14 | TRBJ2-3
TGTGCCAGCAGCCATGGGTGTCGGGACAGAAGTCAAAAAGAAGAAGGATCTAACTATGGCTACACCTTC | CASSHGCRDRSQKEEGSNYGYTF | NA | TRBV3-1/TRBV3-2 | TRBD1 | 23 | TRBJ1-2
TGTGCCAGCAGCCCCCTAAGAGGGCAATCCTACAATGAGCAGTTCTTC | CASSPLRGQSYNEQFF | NA | TRBV11-2 | NA | 16 | TRBJ2-1